This T cell receptor (beta chain) stems from a study of shared clonotypes between healthy human individuals. This clone was detected only a few times. Data came from immunoSEQ multiplex PCR; TCRdb stores just in-frame clones and leaves some out. Here the sample spans nearly 1 million clones, 76% being singletons. With 10 bases clipped from V and 5 bases from J, the junction kept 8 bases outside the gene matches. Germline V gene lookup returns CDR1 KGHSH and CDR2 LQKENI. The CDR3 extends over 13 amino acids. The V and J genes are TRBV18 and TRBJ2-1, with 7 bases matching TRBD1. The TCR was taken from a man aged 18-30 years in good health. Sequenced sample: memory CD4+ T cells sorted from blood. The sample's subset: CD45RA-negative fraction. Here the CDR3 DNA reads TGTGCCACCAACAGGGGAATAGACAATGAGCAGTTCTTC. The encoded protein is CATNRGIDNEQFF.